This T cell receptor beta chain is drawn from a study of shared clonotypes between healthy human individuals. Study as a whole: The plates for each donor numbered three CD4 naive, three CD4 memory, two CD8 naive and one CD8 memory.

A word on this clone: Its specificity is unknown.

General observations from the study: The naive CD4 repertoires of a few donors were compared, and around 4.7% of clonotypes were shared. An anticipated effect of sequencing depth on clonotype sharing among donors was recognized. Richness estimates generally favored naive over memory subsets.

Cells designated naive CD8 were CD45RO-negative and were positively selected for CCR7, with terminally differentiated effector memory CD45RA+ cells excluded. The protocol was immunoSEQ multiplex PCR, while the TCRdb copy is restricted to in-frame clones and leaves out a portion. Counted here are 2 million or so clones, approximately 95% occurring once; the ten biggest clones make up about 1.1%. V was clipped by 2 bases and J by 5 bases; unmatched bases: 5. The CDR3 length is 15 residues. Per germline, CDR1 SGHTA and CDR2 FQGTGA. Sequencing was done on a sample of naive CD8+ T cells sorted from blood. The gene calls are TRBV7-3 and TRBJ1-4; TRBD1 matches at 7 bases. This clonotype was sampled from a man aged 18 to 30 in good health. CDR3 nucleotides: TGTGCCAGCAGCTTACTTAGCAGGGGGAATGAAAAACTGTTTTTT. It codes for CASSLLSRGNEKLFF.